This TCR beta chain appears in the sequencing data of a study of blood T cells in healthy people across ages. General study points: It was the long-lived donors that had more naive CD4+ cells and higher diversity than aged donors. Per million T cells, TCR beta diversity dropped about linearly as age rose.

CDR1 is SGHTA and CDR2 is FQGNSA in the germline V gene. The CDR3 contains 15 residues. The authors ran a second PCR of 7 to 11 cycles using a sample-barcoded 5' primer and a J-beta primer mix. One entry per CDR3 protein, called by TCRdb with MiXCR from the 5' RACE reads. The sample holds roughly 1,100,000 distinct CDR3 sequences; under 30% are singletons and the top ten take approximately 0.7%. Concerning this clonotype: As yet, its antigen is unknown.

Roughly 10 milliliters was the volume of peripheral blood drawn from each donor. The same data also contributed to another study, on T cells of mothers and their children. That study adds: Each child gave approximately 2.8 million TCR beta CDR3 reads (each mother, over 9 million).

The J gene is TRBJ2-1, the V gene TRBV7-2, with 10 positions matching TRBD2. The J call is doubtful: the DNA matches TRBJ2-7 better. Source material: blood. The clonotype comes from a girl aged 2 to 9 in good health. CDR3 nucleotides: TGTGCCAGCAGCCCGGGACTAGCGTCCGATTACGAGCAGTACTTC. It translates to CASSPGLASDYEQYF.